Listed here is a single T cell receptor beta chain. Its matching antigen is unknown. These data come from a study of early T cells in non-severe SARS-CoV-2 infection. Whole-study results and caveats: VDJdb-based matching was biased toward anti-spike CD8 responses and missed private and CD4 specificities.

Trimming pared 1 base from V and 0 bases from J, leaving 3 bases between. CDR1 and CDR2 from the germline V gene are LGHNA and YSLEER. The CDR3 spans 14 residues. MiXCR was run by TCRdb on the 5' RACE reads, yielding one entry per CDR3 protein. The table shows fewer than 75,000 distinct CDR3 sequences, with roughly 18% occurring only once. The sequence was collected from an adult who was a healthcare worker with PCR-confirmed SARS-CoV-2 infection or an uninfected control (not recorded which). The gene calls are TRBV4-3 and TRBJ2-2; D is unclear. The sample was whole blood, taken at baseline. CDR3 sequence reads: CASSQGANTGELFF. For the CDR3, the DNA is TGCGCCAGCAGCCAAGGAGCGAACACCGGGGAGCTGTTTTTT.